A single sample is the source of the 12 T cell receptor beta chains below, sequenced in a study of T cell responses to AZD1222 COVID-19 vaccine. Generated by immunoSEQ multiplex PCR, the TCRdb table keeps only in-frame clones and is missing some. The data hold approximately 150,000 clones, with approximately 91% observed a single time. The material was peripheral blood, obtained 28 days after the second AZD1222 dose. These receptor sequences come from an adult who received the AZD1222 COVID-19 vaccine.

The V and J genes are TRBV2 and TRBJ1-4; weak D call: TRBD1 (6 bases). This CDR3 comprises 14 residues. The germline V and J ends were trimmed by 2 bases and 7 bases, with 11 bases remaining between them. CDR1 is SNHLY and CDR2 is FYNNEI in the germline V gene. The CDR3 loop reads CASSEQGPLEKLFF. CDR3 in DNA: TGTGCCAGCAGTGAACAGGGGCCTCTTGAAAAACTGTTTTTT.

The chain uses TRBV19 and TRBJ1-1, with D perhaps matching TRBD1 (6 bases). This CDR3 spans 15 amino acids. Between the trimmed V and J ends, which lost 7 bases and 5 bases, there was a span of 20 bases. CDR1 and CDR2 (germline): LNHDA, SQIVND (reference sequence). As DNA, the CDR3 is TGTGCCAGTACTCAATACCGGGGGCGCCTGACTGAAGCTTTCTTT. It is translated as CASTQYRGRLTEAFF.

The V gene is TRBV7-9, the J gene TRBJ1-1, with 9 bases matching TRBD1. The germline CDR1 and CDR2 sequences are SEHNR and FQNEAQ (reference sequence). This CDR3 is built from 15 residues. V lost 4 bases and J lost 1; bases outside the gene matches: 4. DNA of the CDR3: TGTGCCAGCAGCTCCGGGACAGGGTGGAACACTGAAGCTTTCTTT. The encoded protein is CASSSGTGWNTEAFF.

The chain has TRBV7-9 and TRBJ1-5; 8 bases are a match to TRBD1. This CDR3 has 14 amino acids. V gave up 5 bases and J gave up 4 bases; unmatched junction bases: 4. CDR1 and CDR2 (germline): SEHNR, FQNEAQ (reference sequence). For the CDR3, the DNA is TGTGCCAGCAGCCCCGACAGGGGTAATCAGCCCCAGCATTTT. This translates into CASSPDRGNQPQHF.

The gene calls are TRBV27 and TRBJ2-6; no definite D call. This CDR3 is 15 amino acids long. V gave up 4 bases and J gave up 0 bases, with 7 bases separating them. Germline V gene lookup returns CDR1 MNHEY and CDR2 SMNVEV (reference sequence). CDR3 DNA sequence: TGTGCCAGCAGTTCCTGGAGCTCTGGGGCCAACGTCCTGACTTTC. This sequence encodes CASSSWSSGANVLTF.

This chain joins TRBV12-3 or TRBV12-4 and TRBJ1-1, with TRBD1 as a possible D gene (5 bases). V dropped 1 base and J dropped 4 bases, with 7 bases sitting between them. CDR3 size: 13 residues. DNA of the CDR3: TGTGCCAGCAGTTTAGACAGGAGCACTGAAGCTTTCTTT. Translation: CASSLDRSTEAFF.

This clone was counted a few times. The genes are TRBV19 and TRBJ1-2; D is undetermined. With 4 bases removed from V and 1 base from J, the gap between germline ends came to 13 bases. Germline V gene sequence: CDR1 LNHDA, CDR2 SQIVND (reference sequence). There are 15 residues in the CDR3. The CDR3: CASSTRHANNYGYTF. The CDR3 DNA reads as TGTGCCAGTAGTACCCGACACGCTAATAACTATGGCTACACCTTC.

The rearrangement links TRBV19 to TRBJ2-3; D is ambiguous. The CDR3 sequence is 11 residues long. With 6 bases removed from V and 5 bases from J, the gap between germline ends came to 6 bases. Germline values: CDR1 LNHDA, CDR2 SQIVND (reference sequence). CDR3 in DNA: TGTGCCAGTAGCGTCCTAGATACGCAGTATTTT. It yields the protein CASSVLDTQYF.

The chain combines TRBV5-5 with TRBJ2-3; D unclear. The ends were cut back, 4 bases at V and 0 bases at J, with 3 bases in the middle. Germline lookup yields CDR1 SGHKS and CDR2 YYEKEE (reference sequence). The CDR3 sequence is 12 residues long. The CDR3: CASSQSTDTQYF. CDR3 nucleotides: TGTGCCAGCAGCCAAAGCACAGATACGCAGTATTTT.

The V call is TRBV5-4, the J call TRBJ1-1, with D possibly TRBD1 on 6 matching bases. The CDR3 covers 13 residues. Germline CDR1 reads SGHNT; CDR2 reads YYREEE (reference sequence). The V and J ends lost 3 bases and 4 bases respectively, with 10 bases between them. The CDR3 nucleotides read TGTGCCAGCAGCTGGGGGGGGGCCACTGAAGCTTTCTTT. Translating gives CASSWGGATEAFF.

The rearrangement uses TRBV6-6 and TRBJ2-5; 7 positions match TRBD2. The J segment lost 4 bases and the V segment lost 5 bases, leaving 4 bases of the junction unmatched. CDR3 length: 13 amino acids. Germline lookup yields CDR1 MNHNY and CDR2 SVGAGI (reference sequence). The CDR3 bases are TGTGCCAGCAGTCGGAGCGGGGCAGAGACCCAGTACTTC. It specifies CASSRSGAETQYF.

The V and J genes are TRBV11-1 and TRBJ2-5; the D gene is possibly TRBD1 (5 bases). Germline CDR1 SGHAT, CDR2 FQDESV (reference sequence). V was shortened by 4 bases and J by 2 bases, with 17 bases between the two germline ends. The CDR3 runs to 16 residues. CDR3 bases: TGTGCCAGCAGCTCCCTACGACACAGGCAACAAGAGACCCAGTACTTC. Translating it yields CASSSLRHRQQETQYF.